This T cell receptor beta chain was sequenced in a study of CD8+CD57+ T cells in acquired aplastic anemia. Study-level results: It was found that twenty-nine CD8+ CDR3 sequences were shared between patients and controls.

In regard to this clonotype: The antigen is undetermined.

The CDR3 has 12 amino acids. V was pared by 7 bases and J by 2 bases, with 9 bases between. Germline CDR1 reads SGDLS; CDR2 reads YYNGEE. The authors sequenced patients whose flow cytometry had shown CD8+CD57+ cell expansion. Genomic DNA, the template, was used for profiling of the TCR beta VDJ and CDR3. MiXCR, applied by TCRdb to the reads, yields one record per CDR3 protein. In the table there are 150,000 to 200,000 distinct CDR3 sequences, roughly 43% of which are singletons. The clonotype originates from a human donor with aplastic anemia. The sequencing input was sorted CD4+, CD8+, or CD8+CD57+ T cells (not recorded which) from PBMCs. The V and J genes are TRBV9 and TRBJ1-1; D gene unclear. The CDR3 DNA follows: TGTGCCAGCGGAGGTGGTAACACTGAAGCTTTCTTT. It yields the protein CASGGGNTEAFF. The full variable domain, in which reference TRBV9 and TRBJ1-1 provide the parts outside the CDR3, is DSGVTQTPKHLITATGQRVTLRCSPRSGDLSVYWYQQSLDQGLQFLIQYYNGEERAKGNILERFSAQQFPDLHSELNLSSLELGDSALYFCASGGGNTEAFFGQGTRLTVV.